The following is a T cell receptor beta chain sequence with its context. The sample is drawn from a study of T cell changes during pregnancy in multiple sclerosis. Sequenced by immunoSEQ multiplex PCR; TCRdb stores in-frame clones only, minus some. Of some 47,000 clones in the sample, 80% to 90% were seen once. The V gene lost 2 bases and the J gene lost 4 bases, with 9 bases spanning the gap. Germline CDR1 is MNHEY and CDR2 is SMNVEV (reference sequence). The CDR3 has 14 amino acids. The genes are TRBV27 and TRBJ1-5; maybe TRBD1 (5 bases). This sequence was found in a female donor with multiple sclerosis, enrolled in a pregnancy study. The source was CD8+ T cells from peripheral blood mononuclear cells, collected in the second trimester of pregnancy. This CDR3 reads CASSLTAGNQPQHF. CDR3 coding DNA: TGTGCCAGCAGTTTAACGGCAGGGAATCAGCCCCAGCATTTT.